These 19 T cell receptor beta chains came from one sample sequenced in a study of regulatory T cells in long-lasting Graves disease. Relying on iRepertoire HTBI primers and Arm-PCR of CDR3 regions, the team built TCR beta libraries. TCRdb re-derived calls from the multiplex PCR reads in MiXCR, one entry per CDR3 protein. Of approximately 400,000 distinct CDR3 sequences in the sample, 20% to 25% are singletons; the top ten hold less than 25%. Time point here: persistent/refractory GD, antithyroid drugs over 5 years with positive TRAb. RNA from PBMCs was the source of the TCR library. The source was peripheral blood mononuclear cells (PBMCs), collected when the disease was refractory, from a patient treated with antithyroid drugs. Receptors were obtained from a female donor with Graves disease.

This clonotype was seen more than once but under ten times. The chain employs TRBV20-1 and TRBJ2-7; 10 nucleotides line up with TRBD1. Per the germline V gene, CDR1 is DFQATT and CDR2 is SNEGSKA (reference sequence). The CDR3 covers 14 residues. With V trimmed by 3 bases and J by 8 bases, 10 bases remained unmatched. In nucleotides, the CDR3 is TGCAGTGCTAGTAACCCCGGACAGGGGGTGAAGCAGTACTTC. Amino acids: CSASNPGQGVKQYF.

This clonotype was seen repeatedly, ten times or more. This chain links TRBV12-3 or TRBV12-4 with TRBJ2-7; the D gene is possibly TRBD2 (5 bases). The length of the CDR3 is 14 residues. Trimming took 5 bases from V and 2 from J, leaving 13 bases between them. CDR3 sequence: CASSPWGDTYEQYF. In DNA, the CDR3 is TGTGCCAGCAGTCCGTGGGGAGACACCTACGAGCAGTACTTC.

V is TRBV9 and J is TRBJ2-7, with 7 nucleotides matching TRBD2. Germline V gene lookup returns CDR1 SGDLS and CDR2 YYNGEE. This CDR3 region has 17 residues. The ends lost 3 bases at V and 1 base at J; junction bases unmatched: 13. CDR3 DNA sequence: TGTGCCAGCAGCGCCTATGCCGGGATTAGCGGGTCCTACGAGCAGTACTTC. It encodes CASSAYAGISGSYEQYF.

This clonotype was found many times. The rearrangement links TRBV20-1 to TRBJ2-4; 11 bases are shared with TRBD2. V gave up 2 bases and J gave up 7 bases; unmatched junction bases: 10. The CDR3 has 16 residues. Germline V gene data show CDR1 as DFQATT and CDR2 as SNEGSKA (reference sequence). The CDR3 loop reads CSARPLAGEGLNIQYF. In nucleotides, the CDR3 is TGCAGTGCTAGACCACTAGCGGGAGAAGGGCTGAACATTCAGTACTTC.

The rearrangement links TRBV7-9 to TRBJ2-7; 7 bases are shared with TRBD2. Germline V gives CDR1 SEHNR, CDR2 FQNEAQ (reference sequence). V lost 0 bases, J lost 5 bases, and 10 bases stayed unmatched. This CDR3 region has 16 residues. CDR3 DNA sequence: TGTGCCAGCAGCTTAGCGGGCGGGAGAAGTAGGGACGAGCAGTACTTC. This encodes CASSLAGGRSRDEQYF.

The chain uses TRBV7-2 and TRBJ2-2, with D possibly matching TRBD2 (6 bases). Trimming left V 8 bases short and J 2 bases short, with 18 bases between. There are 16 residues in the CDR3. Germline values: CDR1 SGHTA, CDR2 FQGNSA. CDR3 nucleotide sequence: TGTGCCAGCCGCCGCTCCCCCGGGAGTAACACCGGGGAGCTGTTTTTT. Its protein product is CASRRSPGSNTGELFF.

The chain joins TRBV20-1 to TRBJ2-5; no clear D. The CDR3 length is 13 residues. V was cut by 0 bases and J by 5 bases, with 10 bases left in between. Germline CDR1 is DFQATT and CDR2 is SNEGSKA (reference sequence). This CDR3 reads CSARDTLGETQYF. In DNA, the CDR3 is TGCAGTGCTAGAGATACCCTCGGGGAGACCCAGTACTTC.

In nucleotides, the CDR3 is TGCGCCAGCCGCCAAAGTGGGGTAGAGACCCAGTACTTC. Translation gives CASRQSGVETQYF. V gene TRBV5-1 combines with J gene TRBJ2-5; D gene unclear. CDR3 length: 13 residues. The germline gives CDR1 SGHRS, CDR2 YFSETQ. V dropped 7 bases and J dropped 4 bases, with 14 bases sitting between them.

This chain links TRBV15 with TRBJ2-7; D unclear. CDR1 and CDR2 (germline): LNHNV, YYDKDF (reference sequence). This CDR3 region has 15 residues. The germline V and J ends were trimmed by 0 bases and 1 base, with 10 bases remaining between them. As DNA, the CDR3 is TGTGCCACCAGCAGAGAAAGAACGTCTTCCTACGAGCAGTACTTC. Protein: CATSRERTSSYEQYF.

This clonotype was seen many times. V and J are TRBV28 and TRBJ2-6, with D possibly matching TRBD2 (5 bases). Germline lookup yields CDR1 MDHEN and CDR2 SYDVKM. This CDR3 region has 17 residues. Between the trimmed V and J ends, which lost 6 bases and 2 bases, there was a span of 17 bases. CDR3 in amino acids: CASSHRGPRAGANVLTF. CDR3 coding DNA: TGTGCCAGCAGCCACCGAGGGCCAAGGGCTGGGGCCAACGTCCTGACTTTC.

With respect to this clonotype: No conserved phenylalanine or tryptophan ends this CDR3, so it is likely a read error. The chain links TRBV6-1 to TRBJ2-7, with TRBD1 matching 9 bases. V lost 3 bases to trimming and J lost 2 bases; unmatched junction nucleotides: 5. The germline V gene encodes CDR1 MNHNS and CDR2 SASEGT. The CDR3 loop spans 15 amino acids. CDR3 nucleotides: TGTGCCAGCAGTGACCCCGGGACAGGGACCTACGAGCAGTACTCC. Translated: CASSDPGTGTYEQYS.

CDR3 in DNA: TGTGCCAGCAGCCCTCGACTAGGGCCAGATACGCAGTATTTT. It codes for CASSPRLGPDTQYF. This sequence joins TRBV13 and TRBJ2-3; possibly TRBD2 for D (6 bases). The CDR3 consists of 14 residues. CDR1 PRHDT and CDR2 FYEKMQ come from the germline V gene (reference sequence). V shed 5 bases and J shed 4 bases, with 13 bases lying between them.

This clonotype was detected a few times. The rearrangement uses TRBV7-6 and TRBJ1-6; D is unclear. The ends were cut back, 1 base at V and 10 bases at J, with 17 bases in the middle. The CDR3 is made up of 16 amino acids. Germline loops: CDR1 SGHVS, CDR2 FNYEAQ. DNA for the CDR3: TGTGCCAGCAGCTTAGTAGCAGAGGCGCTCCCCTCACCCCTCCACTTT. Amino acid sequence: CASSLVAEALPSPLHF.

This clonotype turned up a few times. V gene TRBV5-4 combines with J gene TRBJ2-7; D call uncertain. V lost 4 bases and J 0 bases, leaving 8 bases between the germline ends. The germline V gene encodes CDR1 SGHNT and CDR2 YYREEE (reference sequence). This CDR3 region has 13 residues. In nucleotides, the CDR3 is TGTGCCAGCAGCAAGGGCAACTCCTACGAGCAGTACTTC. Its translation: CASSKGNSYEQYF.

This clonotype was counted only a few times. CDR3 protein: CSARDRLAGTGELFF. The CDR3 DNA sequence: TGCAGTGCTAGAGATCGGCTAGCGGGGACCGGGGAGCTGTTTTTT. J is TRBJ2-2 and V is TRBV20-1, with TRBD2 matching over 9 bases. The CDR3 totals 15 residues. V was pared by 0 bases and J by 5 bases, with 4 bases of the junction left unmatched. Germline V lookup: CDR1 DFQATT, CDR2 SNEGSKA (reference sequence).

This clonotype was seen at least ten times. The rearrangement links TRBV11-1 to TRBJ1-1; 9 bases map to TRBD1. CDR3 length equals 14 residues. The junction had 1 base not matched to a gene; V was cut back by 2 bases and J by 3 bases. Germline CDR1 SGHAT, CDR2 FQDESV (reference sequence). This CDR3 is CASSLRTGDTEAFF. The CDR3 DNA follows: TGTGCCAGCAGCTTAAGGACAGGGGACACTGAAGCTTTCTTT.

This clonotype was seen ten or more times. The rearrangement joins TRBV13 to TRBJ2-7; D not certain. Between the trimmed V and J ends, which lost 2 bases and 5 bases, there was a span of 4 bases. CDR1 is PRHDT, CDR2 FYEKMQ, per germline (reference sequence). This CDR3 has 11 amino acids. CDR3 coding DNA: TGTGCCAGCAGCTTAAGTAACGAGCAGTACTTC. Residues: CASSLSNEQYF. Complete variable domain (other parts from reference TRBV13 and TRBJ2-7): AAGVIQSPRHLIKEKRETATLKCYPIPRHDTVYWYQQGPGQDPQFLISFYEKMQSDKGSIPDRFSAQQFSDYHSELNMSSLELGDSALYFCASSLSNEQYFGPGTRLTVT.

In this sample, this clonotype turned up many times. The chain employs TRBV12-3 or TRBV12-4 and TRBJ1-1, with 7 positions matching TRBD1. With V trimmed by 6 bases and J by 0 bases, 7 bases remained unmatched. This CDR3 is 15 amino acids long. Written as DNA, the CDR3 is TGTGCCAGCAGCCCCCCTGACAGGGTGAACACTGAAGCTTTCTTT. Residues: CASSPPDRVNTEAFF.

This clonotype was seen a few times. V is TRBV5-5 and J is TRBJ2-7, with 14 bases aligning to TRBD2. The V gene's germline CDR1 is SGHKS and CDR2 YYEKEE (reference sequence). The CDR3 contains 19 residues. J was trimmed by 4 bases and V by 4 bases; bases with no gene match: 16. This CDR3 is CASSGTGLAGGGGMYEQYF. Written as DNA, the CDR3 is TGTGCCAGCAGCGGAACAGGACTAGCGGGAGGAGGGGGGATGTACGAGCAGTACTTC.